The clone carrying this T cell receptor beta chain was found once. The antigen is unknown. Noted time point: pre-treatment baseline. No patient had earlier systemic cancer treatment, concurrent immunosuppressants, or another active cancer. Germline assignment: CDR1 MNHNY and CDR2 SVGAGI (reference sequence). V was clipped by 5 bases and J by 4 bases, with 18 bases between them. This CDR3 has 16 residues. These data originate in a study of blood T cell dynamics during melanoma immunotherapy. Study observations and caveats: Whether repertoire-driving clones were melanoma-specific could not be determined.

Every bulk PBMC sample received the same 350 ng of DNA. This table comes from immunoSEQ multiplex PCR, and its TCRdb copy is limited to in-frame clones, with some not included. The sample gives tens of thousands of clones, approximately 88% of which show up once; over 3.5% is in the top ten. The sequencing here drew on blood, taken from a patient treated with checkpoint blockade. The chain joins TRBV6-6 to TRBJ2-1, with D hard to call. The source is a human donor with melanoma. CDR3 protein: CASSPRVVSQYNEQFF. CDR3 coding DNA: TGTGCCAGCAGTCCCCGCGTAGTGAGTCAGTACAATGAGCAGTTCTTC.